This TCR beta chain was sequenced during a study of response to subunit inactivated influenza vaccine. V shed 0 bases, J shed 9 bases, and the junction held 22 bases outside the gene matches. Germline CDR1 is DFQATT and CDR2 is SNEGSKA (reference sequence). CDR3 size: 19 residues. Each CDR3 protein is one row after TCRdb ran MiXCR on the RT-PCR reads. Among fewer than 600,000 distinct CDR3 sequences, around 7.7% were seen once, and the ten largest hold less than 15%. Sequences were derived from PBMCs from blood, sampled approximately 25 months after vaccination. This clonotype was sampled from a man aged 45-69 years who received an inactivated influenza vaccine. The rearrangement links TRBV20-1 to TRBJ2-1; 8 bases align to TRBD2. The CDR3 region has the DNA TGCAGTGCTAGAGATTCAACTAGCGGCCCACCCATCACCGTCACTGAGCAGTTCTTC. Translation: CSARDSTSGPPITVTEQFF.